This T cell receptor (beta chain) was obtained from a study of blood T cells in healthy people across ages. The V gene end was trimmed by 4 bases and the J gene end by 13 bases; junction bases not matched to a gene: 15. Germline V gives CDR1 LGHDT, CDR2 YNNKEL (reference sequence). This CDR3 is built from 15 residues. The authors ran a second PCR of roughly 6 to 12 cycles using a sample-barcoded 5' primer and a J-beta primer mix. Paired-end reads containing CDR3 totaled no fewer than 2.5 million for each sample. TCRdb independently ran MiXCR on the 5' RACE reads; one entry per CDR3 protein. The sample includes approximately 730,000 distinct CDR3 sequences, roughly 45% of them seen just once.

The chain recombines TRBV3-1 with TRBJ2-1; 8 bases are shared with TRBD2. The receptor comes from a woman aged 55-75 years in good health. Sequenced input: blood. The CDR3 spells CASSLQLAAQETQFF. The CDR3 nucleotides read TGTGCCAGCAGCCTCCAACTAGCGGCGCAAGAGACCCAGTTCTTC.